Reported below is one T cell receptor beta chain. One junction end disagrees with the germline gene, perhaps due to a read error. RNA transcripts yielded amplified TCR beta CDR3 regions. Initially, a first-round RT-PCR of the TCR CDR3 employed the HTBI primer set. TCRdb re-analysed the multiplex PCR reads in MiXCR, keeping a single row per CDR3 protein. This table has about 640,000 distinct CDR3 sequences, about 45% appearing once. Germline values: CDR1 SGHTA, CDR2 FQGNSA. CDR3 size: 14 residues. The entry originates in a study of T cells in Graves' hyperthyroidism and ophthalmopathy. The source of this sequence is an adult man with Graves' disease, either hyperthyroidism or ophthalmopathy (not recorded which). The specimen was peripheral blood or thyroid tissue (not recorded which). This chain links TRBV7-2 with TRBJ1-1; no clear D gene. The CDR3 DNA reads TGCGCCAGCAGCCAAGTTTGGGGAAACACTGAAGCTTTCTTT. Translating gives CASSQVWGNTEAFF.